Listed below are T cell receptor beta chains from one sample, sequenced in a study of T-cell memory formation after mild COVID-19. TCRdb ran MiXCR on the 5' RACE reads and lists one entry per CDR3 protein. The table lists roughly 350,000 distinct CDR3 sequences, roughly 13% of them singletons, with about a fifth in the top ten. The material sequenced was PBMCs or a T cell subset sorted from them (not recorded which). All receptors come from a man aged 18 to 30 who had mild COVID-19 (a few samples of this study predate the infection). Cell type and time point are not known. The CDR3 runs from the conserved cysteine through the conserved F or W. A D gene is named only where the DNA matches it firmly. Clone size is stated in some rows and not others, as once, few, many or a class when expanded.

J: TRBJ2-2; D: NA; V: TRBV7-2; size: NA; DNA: TGTGCCAGCAGCTTAGCGCCGGAGCGGGCTATCACCGGGGAGCTGTTTTTT; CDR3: CASSLAPERAITGELFF
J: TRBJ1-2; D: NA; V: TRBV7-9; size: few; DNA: TGTGCCAGCACCTCCTTGTCAGGGCGCCCATATGGCTACACCTTC; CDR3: CASTSLSGRPYGYTF
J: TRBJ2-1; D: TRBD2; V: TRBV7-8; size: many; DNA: TGTGCCAGCAGCTCATGGTCTAGCGGGGGGAGGGATGAGCAGTTCTTC; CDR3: CASSSWSSGGRDEQFF
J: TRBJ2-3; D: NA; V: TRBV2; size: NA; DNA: TGTGCCGGGGGTCGCGGGCTAAATACGCAGTATTTT; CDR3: CAGGRGLNTQYF
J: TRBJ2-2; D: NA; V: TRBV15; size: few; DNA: TGTGCCACCAGCAGGACAGCGAACACCGGGGAGCTGTTTTTT; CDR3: CATSRTANTGELFF
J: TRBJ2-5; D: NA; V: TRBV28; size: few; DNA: TGTGCCAGCAGCGCCCGGATGGGCTGGGAGACCCAGTACTTC; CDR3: CASSARMGWETQYF
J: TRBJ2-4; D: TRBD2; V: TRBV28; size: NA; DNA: TGTGCCAGCAGTTCGCGGACTAGGAGAGTTCAGAACATTCAGTACTTC; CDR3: CASSSRTRRVQNIQYF
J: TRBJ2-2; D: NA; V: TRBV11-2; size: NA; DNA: TGTGCCAGCAGGCTTGGGCACACCGGGGAGCTGTTTTTT; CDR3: CASRLGHTGELFF
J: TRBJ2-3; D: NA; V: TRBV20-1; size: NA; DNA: TGCAGTCTTACTCCTAGCACAGATACGCAGTATTTT; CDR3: CSLTPSTDTQYF
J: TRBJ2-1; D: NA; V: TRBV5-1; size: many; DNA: TGCGCCAGCAGCTTGGGACCGATCTCGAACAATGAGCAGTTCTTC; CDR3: CASSLGPISNNEQFF
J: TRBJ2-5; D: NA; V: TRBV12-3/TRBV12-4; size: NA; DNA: TGTGCCAGCAGACTCTCAATAAGGGGTCTCCAGTACTTC; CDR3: CASRLSIRGLQYF
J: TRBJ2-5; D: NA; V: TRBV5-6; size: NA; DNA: TGTGCCAGCAGCCGAGGACAAGACGGCGGGACCCAGTACTTC; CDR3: CASSRGQDGGTQYF
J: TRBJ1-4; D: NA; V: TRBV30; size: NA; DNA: TGTGCCTGGAGTGTATATGAAAAACTGTTTTTT; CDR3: CAWSVYEKLFF
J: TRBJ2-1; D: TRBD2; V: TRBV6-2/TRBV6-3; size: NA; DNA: TGTGCCAGCAGTTACGACGGCGGGGGGGGGAATGAGCAGTTCTTC; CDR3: CASSYDGGGGNEQFF
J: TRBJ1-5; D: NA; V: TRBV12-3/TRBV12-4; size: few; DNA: TGTGCCAGCAGTCGGGACCATAGCAATCAGCCCCAGCATTTT; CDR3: CASSRDHSNQPQHF
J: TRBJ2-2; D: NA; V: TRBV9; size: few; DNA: TGTGCCAGCACCCTTTCCGGGGAGCTGTTTTTT; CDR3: CASTLSGELFF
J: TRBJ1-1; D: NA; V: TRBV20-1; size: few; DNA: TGCAGTGCTACAGGGACGCTGGGAGCTTTCTTT; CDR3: CSATGTLGAFF
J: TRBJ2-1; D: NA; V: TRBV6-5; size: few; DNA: TGTGCCAGCAGTTACCAGGGGAGGTCCTACAATGAGCAGTTCTTC; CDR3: CASSYQGRSYNEQFF
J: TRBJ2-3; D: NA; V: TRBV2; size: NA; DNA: TGTGCCAGCAGTCCCCGAACCGGAACCGATACGCAGTATTTT; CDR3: CASSPRTGTDTQYF
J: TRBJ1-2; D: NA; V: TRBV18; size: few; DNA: TGTGCCAGCTCACCCCCGGGAATCGACTATGGCTACACCTTC; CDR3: CASSPPGIDYGYTF
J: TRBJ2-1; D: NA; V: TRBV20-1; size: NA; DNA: TGCAGCATTAACGCCCGAGGTTTCTCCTACAATGAGCAGTTCTTC; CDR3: CSINARGFSYNEQFF
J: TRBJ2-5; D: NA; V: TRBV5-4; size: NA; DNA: TGTGCCAGCAGCACGGTGGGGGGAGAGACCCAGTACTTC; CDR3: CASSTVGGETQYF
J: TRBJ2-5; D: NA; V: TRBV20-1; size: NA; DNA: TGCAGTGCCAGCATCGGGGAGACCCAGTACTTC; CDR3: CSASIGETQYF
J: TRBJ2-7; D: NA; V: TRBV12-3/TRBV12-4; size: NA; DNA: TGTGCCAGCAGTTTCGGACAGACGAACAACGAGCAGTACTTC; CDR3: CASSFGQTNNEQYF
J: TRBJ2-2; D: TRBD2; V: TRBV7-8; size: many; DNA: TGTGCCAGCAGCTTGGGCGGGGGGGCAACCGGGGAGCTGTTTTTT; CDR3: CASSLGGGATGELFF
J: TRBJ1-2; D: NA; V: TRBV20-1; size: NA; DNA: TGCAGTGCTTCCCACCCAGGCGTGTACGGCTACACCTTC; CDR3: CSASHPGVYGYTF
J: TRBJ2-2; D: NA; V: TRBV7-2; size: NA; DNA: TGTGCCAGCAGCTTAGACCGCGGGGAGCTGTTTTTT; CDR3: CASSLDRGELFF
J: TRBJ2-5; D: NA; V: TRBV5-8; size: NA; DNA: TGTGCCAGCGCCCGGGAGCGGCGGGAGACCCAGTACTTC; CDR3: CASARERRETQYF
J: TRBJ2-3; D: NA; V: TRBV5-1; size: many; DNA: TGCGCCAGCAGCTCGGCGGCAGGTCCTTCCACAGATACGCAGTATTTT; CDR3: CASSSAAGPSTDTQYF
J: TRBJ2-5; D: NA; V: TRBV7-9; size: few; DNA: TGTGCCAGCAGCTTAGCACTTCGTCCGTCAGGGGAGACCCAGTACTTC; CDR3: CASSLALRPSGETQYF
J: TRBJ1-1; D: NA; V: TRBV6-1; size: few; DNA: TGTGCCAGCAGTTACAGGGCGCCAGCCACCCTAGACACTGAAGCTTTCTTT; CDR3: CASSYRAPATLDTEAFF
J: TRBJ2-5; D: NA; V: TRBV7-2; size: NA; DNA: TGTGCCAGCAGCCCCCGAAGACGCGCCGGGGAGACCCAGTACTTC; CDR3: CASSPRRRAGETQYF
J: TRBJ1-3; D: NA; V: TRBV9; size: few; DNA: TGTGCCAGCAGCGACGGAGCTGGAAACACCATATATTTT; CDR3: CASSDGAGNTIYF
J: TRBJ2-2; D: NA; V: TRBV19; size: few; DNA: TGTGCCAGTAACTTGGCCGGGGAGCTGTTTTTT; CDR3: CASNLAGELFF
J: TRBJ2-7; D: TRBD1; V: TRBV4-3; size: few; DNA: TGCGCCAGCAGCCCGGACAGGGAAATCTACGAGCAGTACTTC; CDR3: CASSPDREIYEQYF
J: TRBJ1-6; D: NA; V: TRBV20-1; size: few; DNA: TGCAGTGCTTCCAGGGGTAATTCACCCCTCCACTTT; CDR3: CSASRGNSPLHF
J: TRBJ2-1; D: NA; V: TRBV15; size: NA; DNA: TGTGCCACCAGCAGAGTACCGGGGGCTCCATCTGGTGAGCAGTTCTTC; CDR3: CATSRVPGAPSGEQFF
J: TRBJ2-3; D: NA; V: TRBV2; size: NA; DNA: TGTGCCAGCGGCGAGGGGACTTTCACAGATACGCAGTATTTT; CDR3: CASGEGTFTDTQYF
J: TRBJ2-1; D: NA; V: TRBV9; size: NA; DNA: TGTGCCAGCAGCGTAGGCGGGGTATCGAATGAGCAGTTCTTC; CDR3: CASSVGGVSNEQFF
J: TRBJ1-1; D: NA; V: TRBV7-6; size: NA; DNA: TGTGCCAGCAGCTTACCGGGACGTGAAGCTTTCTTT; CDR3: CASSLPGREAFF
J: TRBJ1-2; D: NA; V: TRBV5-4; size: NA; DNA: TGTGCCAGCAGCCTTACTCTTAACTATGGCTACACCTTC; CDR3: CASSLTLNYGYTF
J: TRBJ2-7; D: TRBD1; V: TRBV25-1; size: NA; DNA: TGTGCCAGCAGTGTACAGGGGGCTGTCCGGCAGTACTTC; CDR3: CASSVQGAVRQYF
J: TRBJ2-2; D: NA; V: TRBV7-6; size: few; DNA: TGTGCCAGCAGCCGGACCCCTGAGACGAACACCGGGGAGCTGTTTTTT; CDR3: CASSRTPETNTGELFF
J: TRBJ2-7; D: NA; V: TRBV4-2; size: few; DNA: TGTGCCAGCAGCCAAGAAGCCATCTCCTACGAGCAGTACTTC; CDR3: CASSQEAISYEQYF
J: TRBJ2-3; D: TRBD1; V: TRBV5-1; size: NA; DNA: TGCGCCAGCAGCTTGGGACAGGGGGCGAGAGATACGCAGTATTTT; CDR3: CASSLGQGARDTQYF
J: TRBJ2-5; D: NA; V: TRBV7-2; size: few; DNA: TGTGCCAGCAGCCAGATGCGTGACAAAGAGACCCAGTACTTC; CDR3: CASSQMRDKETQYF
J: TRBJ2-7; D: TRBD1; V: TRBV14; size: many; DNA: TGTGCCAGCAGCCAAGTAGGCAGGGGGAACGAGCAGTACTTC; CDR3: CASSQVGRGNEQYF